The 22 T cell receptor beta chains reported below all come from one sample, sequenced in a study of blood T cell repertoires in COVID-19. Data came from immunoSEQ multiplex PCR; TCRdb stores just in-frame clones and leaves some out. The sample has approximately 220,000 clones, around 80% seen once. The sequenced sample consisted of peripheral blood. The receptors originated from a woman of 80 years or more with acute or convalescent COVID-19.

The rearrangement links TRBV6-2 or TRBV6-3 to TRBJ1-6; weak D call: TRBD1 (5 bases). The CDR3 contains 12 residues. The germline CDR1 and CDR2 sequences are MNHEY and SVGEGT. V lost 5 bases and J lost 10, with 9 bases in between. CDR3 in DNA: TGTGCCAGCAGTCAGACAGAATCACCCCTCCACTTT. The encoded protein is CASSQTESPLHF.

The chain is built from TRBV30 and TRBJ2-3, with TRBD2 matching over 8 bases. Germline CDR1 and CDR2: GTSNPN and SVGIG (reference sequence). The CDR3 is made up of 17 amino acids. V gave up 0 bases and J gave up 3 bases; unmatched junction bases: 11. CDR3 DNA sequence: TGTGCCTGGAGTGTACCGATGGAGCGGGGGAGGACAGATACGCAGTATTTT. It is translated as CAWSVPMERGRTDTQYF.

V and J are TRBV4-2 and TRBJ1-2; D might be TRBD1 (5 bases). V lost 1 base, J lost 4 bases, and 16 bases lay in between. This CDR3 comprises 16 residues. The germline V gene encodes CDR1 LGHNA and CDR2 YNFKEQ. In nucleotides, the CDR3 is TGTGCCAGCAGCCAAGCGGGGGAAGCCGGAGGCTATGGCTACACCTTC. This translates into CASSQAGEAGGYGYTF.

The rearrangement links TRBV6-6 to TRBJ1-2; 10 nucleotides agree with TRBD1. The CDR3 is 17 amino acids. J gave up 2 bases and V 5 bases, and 11 bases lay outside the gene matches. Germline CDR1 is MNHNY and CDR2 is SVGAGI (reference sequence). CDR3 sequence (DNA): TGTGCCAGCAGTCGATCTCCGGGACAGGGGAACAACTATGGCTACACCTTC. Protein: CASSRSPGQGNNYGYTF.

This chain uses TRBV29-1 with TRBJ1-2; 7 bases agree with TRBD1. The germline gives CDR1 SQVTM, CDR2 ANQGSEA. Losses at the gene ends were 0 bases for V and 3 bases for J; bases not matched to a gene: 7. This CDR3 spans 15 amino acids. CDR3 sequence reads: CSVEDWRQGDYGYTF. The CDR3 DNA reads TGCAGCGTTGAAGATTGGCGGCAGGGGGACTATGGCTACACCTTC.

The chain joins TRBV9 to TRBJ1-5; a weak D match, TRBD1 (6 bases). CDR3 length equals 15 residues. Germline values: CDR1 SGDLS, CDR2 YYNGEE. The V end lost 3 bases, the J end lost 2 bases, and 12 bases lay between the germline ends. CDR3: CASSAQAGGNQPQHF. Here the CDR3 DNA reads TGTGCCAGCAGCGCCCAAGCAGGGGGCAATCAGCCCCAGCATTTT.

A note on this clone: It may be a read error: a sequence one base away is much more abundant. This specimen includes other DNA sequences encoding the same CDR3. The chain has TRBV7-9 and TRBJ2-1; weak D call: TRBD1 (5 bases). This CDR3 is 16 amino acids long. The germline CDR1 and CDR2 sequences are SEHNR and FQNEAQ (reference sequence). The CDR3 loop is CASSLSKGPSYNEQFF. CDR3 coding DNA: TGTGCCAGCAGCTTAAGTAAGGGGCCCTCCTATAATGAGCAGTTCTTC.

The chain employs TRBV9 and TRBJ2-5; TRBD1 agrees at 10 bases. This CDR3 is built from 15 residues. Germline V CDR1 and CDR2: SGDLS, YYNGEE. With V trimmed by 3 bases and J by 3 bases, 5 bases remained unmatched. CDR3 sequence: CASSERTGGEETQYF. CDR3 sequence (DNA): TGTGCCAGCAGCGAAAGGACAGGGGGGGAAGAGACCCAGTACTTC.

V gene TRBV12-3 or TRBV12-4 combines with J gene TRBJ1-1; weak D call: TRBD1 (5 bases). With 3 bases removed from V and 4 bases from J, the gap between germline ends came to 9 bases. This CDR3 spans 13 amino acids. CDR3 protein: CASSFSRGTEAFF. CDR3 DNA sequence: TGTGCCAGCAGTTTTTCAAGGGGCACTGAAGCTTTCTTT.

The chain joins TRBV28 to TRBJ2-7; D uncertain. V was pared by 7 bases and J by 2 bases, with 9 bases between. The germline gives CDR1 MDHEN, CDR2 SYDVKM. The CDR3 loop spans 12 amino acids. The CDR3 DNA is TGTGCCAGCACTACCTTGCCCTACGAGCAGTACTTC. Its translation: CASTTLPYEQYF.

Only a few counts were recorded for this clone. The rearrangement joins TRBV11-3 to TRBJ1-3; a possible D gene is TRBD1 (6 bases). The CDR3 is made up of 16 amino acids. Germline CDR1 reads SGHNT; CDR2 reads YENEEA. V lost 1 base to trimming and J lost 5 bases, with 15 bases between them. CDR3 protein: CASSLVNRANRNTIYF. The CDR3 DNA sequence: TGTGCCAGCAGCTTAGTTAACAGGGCTAATAGAAACACCATATATTTT.

The V call is TRBV5-8, the J call TRBJ1-6, with 10 bases fitting TRBD1. With V trimmed by 4 bases and J by 9 bases, 7 bases remained unmatched. The length of the CDR3 is 15 residues. Per germline, CDR1 SGHTS and CDR2 YDEGEE. The CDR3 nucleotides read TGTGCCAGCAGCATTCCGGGACAGGGGATTTCACCCCTCCACTTT. Protein sequence: CASSIPGQGISPLHF.

The rearrangement uses TRBV24-1 and TRBJ2-5, with a possible D match to TRBD1 (5 bases). Trimming removed 1 base at V and 3 bases at J, with 17 bases between. CDR3 length: 17 residues. CDR1 is KGHDR, CDR2 SFDVKD, per germline. This CDR3 is CATSDLGVREGKETQYF. CDR3 nucleotide sequence: TGTGCCACCAGTGATTTAGGGGTCAGGGAAGGGAAAGAGACCCAGTACTTC.

The V and J genes are TRBV7-9 and TRBJ1-3, with D hard to call. The germline V and J ends were trimmed by 1 base and 3 bases, with 7 bases remaining between them. The CDR3 totals 14 residues. Per germline, CDR1 SEHNR and CDR2 FQNEAQ (reference sequence). CDR3 coding DNA: TGTGCCAGCAGCTTAGTACAGTTTGGAAACACCATATATTTT. The encoded protein is CASSLVQFGNTIYF.

This chain links TRBV7-2 with TRBJ1-1; 9 bases agree with TRBD1. This CDR3 is built from 15 residues. CDR1 is SGHTA, CDR2 FQGNSA, per germline. Trimming at V came to 5 bases and at J to 6 bases, leaving 10 bases not matched to a gene. This CDR3 is CASSPSGQGYPEAFF. DNA of the CDR3: TGTGCCAGCAGCCCATCGGGACAGGGTTACCCTGAAGCTTTCTTT.

The V call is TRBV19, the J call TRBJ1-3; 7 bases align to TRBD1. The CDR3 loop spans 13 amino acids. V lost 9 bases to trimming and J lost 3 bases; unmatched junction nucleotides: 5. Germline V gives CDR1 LNHDA, CDR2 SQIVND (reference sequence). The CDR3: CASRTGGGNTIYF. The CDR3, as DNA: TGTGCCAGCAGGACAGGCGGTGGAAACACCATATATTTT.

This CDR3 is CASSVDTGSTAFF. Written as DNA, the CDR3 is TGTGCCAGCAGCGTAGACACAGGGTCAACAGCTTTCTTT. The rearrangement joins TRBV9 to TRBJ1-1; D is possibly TRBD1 (6 bases). This CDR3 spans 13 amino acids. The germline V gene encodes CDR1 SGDLS and CDR2 YYNGEE. V lost 0 bases and J lost 10, with 13 bases in between.

This clone was detected only once. The V and J genes are TRBV29-1 and TRBJ2-5, with 7 bases identical to TRBD2. The germline CDR1 and CDR2 sequences are SQVTM and ANQGSEA. Trimming took 1 base from V and 5 from J; bases not matched to a gene: 10. CDR3 length: 15 residues. The CDR3 loop is CSVEGAILGGETQYF. CDR3 DNA: TGCAGCGTTGAAGGCGCAATCCTGGGGGGGGAGACCCAGTACTTC.

With regard to this clone: A junction boundary mismatches the germline segment, possibly from a read error. The chain employs TRBV7-7 and TRBJ2-3; a possible D gene is TRBD2 (6 bases). The CDR3 spans 14 residues. Germline loops: CDR1 SSHAT, CDR2 FNYEAQ (reference sequence). This chain's CDR3 is CASSLGLSTDTQYF. The CDR3 nucleotides read TGTGCTAGCAGCTTGGGACTTAGCACAGATACGCAGTATTTT.

The CDR3 here is CASIKTSGGNEQFF. CDR3 nucleotide sequence: TGTGCCAGCATCAAGACTAGCGGGGGCAATGAGCAGTTCTTC. V gene TRBV6-5 combines with J gene TRBJ2-1; TRBD2 aligns across 12 bases. CDR1 is MNHEY and CDR2 is SVGAGI in the germline V gene. Trimming at V came to 7 bases and at J to 6 bases, leaving 4 bases not matched to a gene. The CDR3 has 14 residues.

The chain employs TRBV18 and TRBJ2-5; maybe TRBD1 (6 bases). The CDR3 length is 17 residues. Trimming pared 3 bases from V and 3 bases from J, leaving 20 bases between. Germline CDR1 reads KGHSH; CDR2 reads LQKENI. CDR3 residues: CASSPLAGARSEETQYF. The CDR3, as DNA: TGTGCCAGCTCACCTTTGGCAGGGGCAAGGTCGGAAGAGACCCAGTACTTC.

V usage is TRBV5-4 and J usage is TRBJ2-1, with TRBD2 matching 8 bases. The CDR3 has 15 amino acids. Per the germline V gene, CDR1 is SGHNT and CDR2 is YYREEE (reference sequence). V lost 4 bases, J lost 9 bases, and 12 bases stayed unmatched. The CDR3 sequence: CASSRLAGSEGEQFF. The CDR3 region has the DNA TGTGCCAGCAGCCGCCTAGCGGGTTCAGAGGGTGAGCAGTTCTTC.